What follows are 18 T cell receptor beta chains derived from one specimen sequenced in a study of shared clonotypes between healthy human individuals. The naive CD8 fraction comprised CD45RO-negative cells positively selected for CCR7 and excluded terminally differentiated effector memory CD45RA+ cells. Clones were read by immunoSEQ multiplex PCR, and TCRdb kept only the in-frame ones, dropping some. The sample holds about 2.2 million clones, about 92% seen once. What was sequenced was naive CD8+ T cells from PBMCs. The receptors shown here come from a man aged 18 to 29 in good health. Some clones in this sample may be carry-over from other donors' samples.

As concerns this clone: The sample carries other DNA sequences with the same CDR3. J is TRBJ2-7 and V is TRBV9; D perhaps matches TRBD2 (5 bases). The length of the CDR3 is 14 residues. V lost 2 bases, J lost 4 bases, and 13 bases lay in between. Germline assignment: CDR1 SGDLS and CDR2 YYNGEE. This CDR3 is CASSVGVGSYEQYF. In DNA, the CDR3 is TGTGCCAGCAGCGTCGGGGTCGGAAGTTACGAGCAGTACTTC.

The J gene is TRBJ1-2, the V gene TRBV28; maybe TRBD1 (6 bases). Trimming took 2 bases from V and 6 from J, leaving 10 bases between them. The CDR3 has 13 amino acids. The V gene's germline CDR1 is MDHEN and CDR2 SYDVKM. CDR3 loop: CASSLRGVNGYTF. DNA of the CDR3: TGTGCCAGCAGTTTAAGGGGGGTCAATGGCTACACCTTC.

The chain uses TRBV7-2 and TRBJ1-4; D is uncertain. The CDR3 has 15 amino acids. V shed 5 bases and J shed 4 bases, with 14 bases lying between them. CDR1 SGHTA and CDR2 FQGNSA come from the germline V gene. The CDR3 here is CASSGSTAINEKLFF. CDR3 in DNA: TGTGCCAGCAGCGGGAGCACGGCTATTAATGAAAAACTGTTTTTT.

The gene calls are TRBV5-1 and TRBJ1-2; 8 bases fit TRBD1. The trim removed 3 bases at V and 4 bases at J, leaving 2 bases unmatched. CDR3 length: 13 amino acids. Germline loops: CDR1 SGHRS, CDR2 YFSETQ. CDR3 sequence reads: CASSSGGGYGYTF. The CDR3 DNA is TGCGCCAGCAGCTCAGGGGGCGGCTATGGCTACACCTTC.

This clone was picked up one time. The genes are TRBV4-1 and TRBJ1-3; no clear D. The V end lost 0 bases, the J end lost 9 bases, and 12 bases lay between the germline ends. The CDR3 extends over 14 amino acids. Germline values: CDR1 MGHRA, CDR2 YSYEKL. The CDR3 here is CASSQDEGLGTIYF. CDR3 sequence (DNA): TGCGCCAGCAGCCAAGACGAGGGATTAGGCACCATATATTTT.

The chain links TRBV19 to TRBJ2-3; D not resolved. The CDR3 spans 13 residues. The V gene's germline CDR1 is LNHDA and CDR2 SQIVND (reference sequence). Trimming shortened V by 3 bases and J by 6 bases, and 10 bases separated the two germline ends. The CDR3 reads CASSILQADTQYF. The DNA for the CDR3 is TGTGCCAGTAGTATCCTCCAGGCCGATACGCAGTATTTT.

The chain uses TRBV9 and TRBJ1-2; possible D gene TRBD1, 5 bases. The CDR3 is 15 residues long. V was trimmed by 2 bases and J by 7 bases, leaving 18 bases between them. Germline CDR1 is SGDLS and CDR2 is YYNGEE. The CDR3 nucleotides read TGTGCCAGCAGCGTGTTAAGGGACCCCGGGGGTGGCTACACCTTC. It specifies CASSVLRDPGGGYTF. The complete variable domain, with remaining parts taken from reference TRBV9 and TRBJ1-2, reads DSGVTQTPKHLITATGQRVTLRCSPRSGDLSVYWYQQSLDQGLQFLIQYYNGEERAKGNILERFSAQQFPDLHSELNLSSLELGDSALYFCASSVLRDPGGGYTFGSGTRLTVV.

This rearrangement joins TRBV15 to TRBJ2-1; 10 bases agree with TRBD1. This CDR3 has 17 amino acids. V shed 2 bases, J shed 4 bases, and the junction held 8 bases outside the gene matches. From germline, CDR1 is LNHNV and CDR2 YYDKDF (reference sequence). The CDR3 bases are TGTGCCACCAGCAGAACTTCCGGACAGGGGGAGTACAATGAGCAGTTCTTC. This gives the protein CATSRTSGQGEYNEQFF.

This sequence joins TRBV2 and TRBJ1-5; 9 nucleotides match TRBD1. The CDR3 is 14 amino acids. V lost 8 bases, J lost 1 base, and 3 bases stayed unmatched. Germline V CDR1 and CDR2: SNHLY, FYNNEI. The CDR3 protein is CASRGTGSNQPQHF. In nucleotides, the CDR3 is TGTGCCAGCCGAGGGACAGGGAGCAATCAGCCCCAGCATTTT.

This clone was detected a few times. The chain has TRBV18 and TRBJ1-2; D not certain. V gave up 0 bases and J gave up 1 base, with 6 bases separating them. The germline V gene has CDR1 KGHSH and CDR2 LQKENI. The CDR3 spans 14 residues. The CDR3 sequence is CASSPPPSNYGYTF. In nucleotides, the CDR3 is TGTGCCAGCTCACCACCCCCAAGTAACTATGGCTACACCTTC.

The chain employs TRBV5-5 and TRBJ2-7; D is ambiguous. The V gene lost 4 bases and the J gene lost 2 bases, with 22 bases spanning the gap. The CDR3 spans 17 residues. Germline V lookup: CDR1 SGHKS, CDR2 YYEKEE (reference sequence). The CDR3 region has the DNA TGTGCCAGCAGCAATTACCTCACGACCTCTAGAACCTACGAGCAGTACTTC. Its translation: CASSNYLTTSRTYEQYF.

The chain employs TRBV10-3 and TRBJ2-7, with 11 bases lining up with TRBD1. V lost 6 bases and J lost 2; bases outside the gene matches: 3. This CDR3 is 14 amino acids long. Germline V lookup: CDR1 ENHRY, CDR2 SYGVKD. CDR3 coding DNA: TGTGCCATCAGAACGGACAGGGGGCCCTACGAGCAGTACTTC. Translating gives CAIRTDRGPYEQYF.

The chain couples TRBV9 to TRBJ2-7; tentatively, D is TRBD2 (5 bases). Per germline, CDR1 SGDLS and CDR2 YYNGEE. Trimming removed 0 bases from V and 6 bases from J, with 16 bases in between. The CDR3 extends over 15 amino acids. CDR3: CASSVDGLPGTEQYF. In nucleotides, the CDR3 is TGTGCCAGCAGCGTAGATGGACTGCCCGGAACCGAGCAGTACTTC.

The CDR3 DNA reads TGCGCCAGCAGCCAGACAGGGTCGTACGAGCAGTACTTC. Translation: CASSQTGSYEQYF. The chain joins TRBV4-3 to TRBJ2-7; 7 bases match TRBD1. The CDR3 length is 13 residues. Germline lookup yields CDR1 LGHNA and CDR2 YSLEER. J was trimmed by 4 bases and V by 3 bases; bases with no gene match: 3.

The rearrangement joins TRBV7-6 to TRBJ2-7; 9 bases fit TRBD2. This CDR3 has 15 residues. Germline-derived CDR1 and CDR2 are SGHVS and FNYEAQ. The ends lost 3 bases at V and 2 bases at J; junction bases unmatched: 5. CDR3 region: CASSFKAGGAYEQYF. The CDR3, as DNA: TGTGCCAGCAGCTTCAAAGCGGGAGGCGCCTACGAGCAGTACTTC.

V gene TRBV2 combines with J gene TRBJ1-5, with D hard to call. The CDR3 loop spans 14 amino acids. Trimming shortened V by 6 bases and J by 1 base, and 10 bases separated the two germline ends. Germline CDR1 and CDR2: SNHLY and FYNNEI. This CDR3 is CASSRIGSNQPQHF. As DNA, the CDR3 is TGTGCCAGCAGCCGCATTGGAAGCAATCAGCCCCAGCATTTT.

V and J are TRBV29-1 and TRBJ2-7; tentative D call: TRBD1 (6 bases). The CDR3 has 12 amino acids. Germline CDR1 reads SQVTM; CDR2 reads ANQGSEA. V dropped 6 bases and J dropped 5 bases, with 14 bases sitting between them. CDR3 region: CSVVGQSHEQYF. CDR3 bases: TGCAGCGTGGTAGGACAGTCCCACGAGCAGTACTTC.

J is TRBJ2-1 and V is TRBV4-1, with TRBD2 as a possible D gene (5 bases). The CDR3 has 15 residues. CDR1 MGHRA and CDR2 YSYEKL come from the germline V gene. V lost 8 bases to trimming and J lost 0 bases, with 14 bases between them. For the CDR3, the DNA is TGCGCCAGCTGCGAGATGGGGAGCTCCTACAATGAGCAGTTCTTC. This codes for CASCEMGSSYNEQFF.